What follows describes a single T cell receptor beta chain. A few counts support this clone. It lacks a known antigen. Base qualities are not recorded, but no much larger clone differs from it by a single base. Libraries were prepared through PCR. These reads were obtained on an Illumina HiSeq 4000. High-throughput sequencing was used to profile the TCR beta-chain CDR3 region of every patient. Concerning the study's data processing: CDR3 differences across clinicopathological groups were used to build a classifier for discriminating distant-metastatic papillary thyroid cancer patients. The Shannon index was used to assess repertoire diversity, and the Morisita-Horn index was used to assess tumor-blood repertoire similarity. TCRdb passed the public sequencing reads through fastp at Q25 and MiXCR, retaining productive beta sequences. The V and J calls shown here were made by TCRdb, not taken from the authors' results. The sample table contains more than 4,000 clones; only one count was recorded for approximately 18% of them. The ten top clones hold around 23% of the sample.

Its CDR3 holds 15 amino acids, cysteine through phenylalanine. Just the 45-base CDR3 DNA is kept, in frame starting at base 1. From a lookup of the germline V gene, CDR1 and CDR2 are ENHRY and SYGVKD. Relative to germline, V is 4 bases shorter and J is 1 base shorter, with 11 bases between their ends. No treatment had been received by any patient before thyroid surgery. Using T-cell receptor beta sequencing, the researchers looked back retrospectively at clinical samples from patients, gathered between about 2011 and 2018. The source of the sample is a study of metastatic and nonmetastatic thyroid tumors (TCRdb year 2020). The study in broad terms: Repertoires were compared across peripheral blood and tumor or nodule tissue samples from malignant and benign thyroid patients. Points the paper makes about the study in general: TCR beta diversity was reported as significantly higher in malignant tumors than in benign nodules, in both blood and tumor samples.

What was sequenced was adjacent normal tissue. This sequence was found in a male donor with papillary thyroid cancer or a benign thyroid nodule (not recorded which). Some clones in this sample may be carry-over from other donors' samples. The chain joins TRBV10-3 to TRBJ1-5, with an unclear D gene assignment. CDR3 loop: CAISGEWGSNQPQHF. The DNA reads as follows: TGTGCCATCAGTGGGGAATGGGGAAGCAATCAGCCCCAGCATTTT.